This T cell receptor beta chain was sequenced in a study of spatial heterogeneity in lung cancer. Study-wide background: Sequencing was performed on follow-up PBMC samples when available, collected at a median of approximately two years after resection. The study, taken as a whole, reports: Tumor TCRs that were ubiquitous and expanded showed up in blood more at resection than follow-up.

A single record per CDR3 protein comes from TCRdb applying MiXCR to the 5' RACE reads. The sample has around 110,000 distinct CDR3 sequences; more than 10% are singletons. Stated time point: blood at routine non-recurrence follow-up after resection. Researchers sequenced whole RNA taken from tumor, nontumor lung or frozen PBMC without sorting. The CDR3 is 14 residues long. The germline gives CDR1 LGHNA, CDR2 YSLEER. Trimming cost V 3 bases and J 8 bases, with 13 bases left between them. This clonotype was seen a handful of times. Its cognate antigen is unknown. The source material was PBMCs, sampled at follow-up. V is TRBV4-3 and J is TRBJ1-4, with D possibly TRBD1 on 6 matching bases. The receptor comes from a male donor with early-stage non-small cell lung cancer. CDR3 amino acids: CASSQYTGTEKLFF. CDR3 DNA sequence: TGCGCCAGCAGCCAGTACACAGGGACAGAAAAACTGTTTTTT.